This T cell receptor (beta chain) appears in the sequencing data of a study of blood T cell repertoires in COVID-19. The protocol was immunoSEQ multiplex PCR, while the TCRdb copy is restricted to in-frame clones and leaves out a portion. The repertoire includes roughly 250,000 clones, just under 90% of them detected once, and approximately 3.3% sits in the top ten. Sample: peripheral blood. This TCR came from a woman aged 40 to 50 with acute or convalescent COVID-19.

The CDR3 region is CATSDRGQGDQPQHF. Here the CDR3 DNA reads TGTGCCACCAGTGATCGGGGGCAGGGGGATCAGCCCCAGCATTTT. V usage is TRBV24-1 and J usage is TRBJ1-5; 7 bases align to TRBD1. V shed 3 bases and J 5 bases; nucleotides not matched to a gene: 6. CDR3 length equals 15 residues. The germline gives CDR1 KGHDR, CDR2 SFDVKD.